This T cell receptor (beta chain) was sequenced during a study of T cell responses to AZD1222 COVID-19 vaccine. The protocol was immunoSEQ multiplex PCR, while the TCRdb copy is restricted to in-frame clones and leaves out a portion. The sample comprises roughly 84,000 clones, approximately 83% of which are singletons, and 9.5% to 13% rests with the top ten. CDR3 length equals 14 residues. The germline gives CDR1 LGHNA, CDR2 YNFKEQ. The germline V and J ends were trimmed by 0 bases and 2 bases, with 6 bases remaining between them. This clonotype was sampled from an adult who received the AZD1222 COVID-19 vaccine. The V gene is TRBV4-2, the J gene TRBJ2-3; D is undetermined. Material: peripheral blood, obtained 28 days after the second AZD1222 dose. DNA of the CDR3: TGTGCCAGCAGCCAAGAAGTTTCCACAGATACGCAGTATTTT. It encodes CASSQEVSTDTQYF.